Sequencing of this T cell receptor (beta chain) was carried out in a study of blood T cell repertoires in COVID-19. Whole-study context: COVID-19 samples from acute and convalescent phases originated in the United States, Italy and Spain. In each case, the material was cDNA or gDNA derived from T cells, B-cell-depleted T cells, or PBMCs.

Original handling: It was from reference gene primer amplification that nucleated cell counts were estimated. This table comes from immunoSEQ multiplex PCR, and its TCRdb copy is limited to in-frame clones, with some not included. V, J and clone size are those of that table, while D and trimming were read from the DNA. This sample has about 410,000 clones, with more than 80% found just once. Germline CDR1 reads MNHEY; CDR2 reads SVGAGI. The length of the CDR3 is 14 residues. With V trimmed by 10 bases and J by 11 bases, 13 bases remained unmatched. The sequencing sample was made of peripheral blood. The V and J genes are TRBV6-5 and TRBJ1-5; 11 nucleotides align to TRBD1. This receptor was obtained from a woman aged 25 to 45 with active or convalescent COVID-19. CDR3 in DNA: TGTGCCACCATCGGACAGGGGGCAACCTCTGCCCAGCATTTT. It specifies CATIGQGATSAQHF.